This T cell receptor beta chain came from a study of cytomegalovirus exposure and HLA in healthy donors. At the level of the study: Earlier findings included about 120 million unique TCR beta sequences obtained from 150 million to 200 million T cells.

Primers for the PCR totalled 60 Vbeta and 13 Jbeta. Libraries were prepared by immunoSEQ multiplex PCR; TCRdb keeps only in-frame clonotypes and omits some of them. The table includes 160,000 or so clones, around 82% detected once. This CDR3 contains 14 residues. Germline V gene sequence: CDR1 LNHDA, CDR2 SQIVND (reference sequence). The V gene lost 5 bases and the J gene lost 2 bases, with 10 bases spanning the gap. Input material: PBMCs. This chain links TRBV19 with TRBJ1-5; D unresolved. This clonotype originated in a man in his fifties or sixties in good health and CMV-seronegative. CDR3 loop: CASSAPGGNQPQHF. CDR3 nucleotide sequence: TGTGCCAGTAGTGCCCCCGGGGGCAATCAGCCCCAGCATTTT.